The 9 T cell receptor beta chains in this list originate from one sample, sequenced in a study of vaccination and CD4 T cells after COVID-19. Described treatment: 10-day PBMC culture with coronavirus spike peptide pools or control peptides (ViraFEST assay). The Oncomine TCR Beta short-read assay sequenced DNA from cultured CD4+ T cells. Via MiXCR, TCRdb re-called the PCR reads, giving one row per CDR3 protein. The top ten clones hold 16% of a sample with around 11,000 distinct CDR3 sequences, around 59% of them seen once. No antigen has been assigned to these receptors. Sequencing used CD4+ T cells from blood, cultured in vitro. These receptors were taken from a human donor who had recovered from COVID-19.

This clonotype was detected a few times. This chain uses TRBV19 with TRBJ1-2; no clear D gene. The germline CDR1 and CDR2 sequences are LNHDA and SQIVND (reference sequence). This CDR3 comprises 15 residues. V lost 5 bases, J lost 3 bases, and 16 bases lay in between. The CDR3 bases are TGTGCCAGTAGTGCCCCCCGGGGTGTCGACTATGGCTACACCTTC. Its protein product is CASSAPRGVDYGYTF.

This rearrangement joins TRBV28 to TRBJ1-6; D is undetermined. With 5 bases removed from V and 5 bases from J, the gap between germline ends came to 10 bases. CDR3 size: 14 residues. The germline gives CDR1 MDHEN, CDR2 SYDVKM. CDR3 DNA sequence: TGTGCCAGCAGTACCGGGGTAAATAATTCACCCCTCCACTTT. Translating gives CASSTGVNNSPLHF.

This sequence joins TRBV7-2 and TRBJ2-5; either TRBD1 or TRBD2 may supply D (5 bases each). The CDR3 is made up of 16 amino acids. V was trimmed by 0 bases and J by 0 bases, leaving 11 bases between them. In germline, CDR1 is SGHTA, CDR2 FQGNSA. This CDR3 is CASSLARGADQETQYF. In DNA, the CDR3 is TGTGCCAGCAGCTTAGCGCGAGGGGCGGACCAAGAGACCCAGTACTTC.

The V gene is TRBV2, the J gene TRBJ1-1, with 9 bases that match TRBD1. The CDR3 totals 15 residues. Germline-derived CDR1 and CDR2 are SNHLY and FYNNEI. Losses at the gene ends were 2 bases for V and 6 bases for J; bases not matched to a gene: 7. CDR3 region: CASSEPTGGWSEAFF. CDR3 bases: TGTGCCAGCAGTGAACCAACAGGGGGCTGGTCTGAAGCTTTCTTT.

This rearrangement joins TRBV6-1 to TRBJ2-7; TRBD1 is a possible D gene (6 bases). This CDR3 region has 13 residues. Germline V lookup: CDR1 MNHNS, CDR2 SASEGT. V lost 5 bases and J lost 2, with 10 bases in between. Written as DNA, the CDR3 is TGTGCCAGCAGTCTTAACAGGGCCTACGAGCAGTACTTC. It specifies CASSLNRAYEQYF.

The chain is built from TRBV5-4 and TRBJ1-2, with D possibly TRBD1 on 6 matching bases. The CDR3 totals 15 residues. V was clipped by 4 bases and J by 0 bases, with 13 bases between them. Germline V gene lookup returns CDR1 SGHNT and CDR2 YYREEE (reference sequence). DNA for the CDR3: TGTGCCAGCAGCGAAAACAGGGCGGCTAACTATGGCTACACCTTC. It codes for CASSENRAANYGYTF.

This clonotype has a handful of counts. The V gene is TRBV27, the J gene TRBJ2-7; a weak D match, TRBD2 (6 bases). The germline V gene encodes CDR1 MNHEY and CDR2 SMNVEV (reference sequence). Trimming removed 6 bases from V and 3 bases from J, with 15 bases in between. CDR3 length equals 14 residues. The CDR3 region has the DNA TGTGCCAGCAGAAGATCCGGGACTCTCTACGAGCAGTACTTC. This gives the protein CASRRSGTLYEQYF.

This rearrangement joins TRBV5-4 to TRBJ1-1, with 10 bases lining up with TRBD1. Germline values: CDR1 SGHNT, CDR2 YYREEE (reference sequence). Trimming took 3 bases from V and 0 from J; bases not matched to a gene: 5. There are 16 residues in the CDR3. CDR3 in DNA: TGTGCCAGCAGCTCCCGGGACAGGGGTATGAACACTGAAGCTTTCTTT. Residues: CASSSRDRGMNTEAFF.

J is TRBJ1-2 and V is TRBV20-1; maybe TRBD1 (6 bases). CDR1 and CDR2 from the germline V gene are DFQATT and SNEGSKA (reference sequence). This CDR3 spans 14 amino acids. Trimming pared 5 bases from V and 8 bases from J, leaving 21 bases between. The CDR3 is CSAPRDLGARGYTF. The CDR3 region has the DNA TGCAGTGCTCCTCGCGATCTGGGGGCTCGGGGCTACACCTTC.